The source of this TCR beta chain is a study of blood T cell repertoires in COVID-19. Study-wide background: Samples representing acute and convalescent COVID-19 were sourced from the United States, Italy and Spain. T cells, B-cell-depleted T cells, or PBMCs provided the cDNA or gDNA that served as material.

Germline CDR1 and CDR2: MDHEN and SYDVKM. The V end lost 7 bases, the J end lost 7 bases, and 16 bases lay between the germline ends. CDR3 size: 13 residues. As originally analysed: From reference gene primer amplification, estimates of nucleated cell counts were derived. This table comes from immunoSEQ multiplex PCR, and its TCRdb copy is limited to in-frame clones, with some not included. D and trimming were read from the DNA, whereas the V and J calls and clone size are those reported in that table. Of around 190,000 clones in the sample, around 85% are singletons; the top ten hold roughly 8.7%. The clonotype originates from a man between 50 and 59 years old with active or convalescent COVID-19. This chain joins TRBV28 and TRBJ1-2; D remains ambiguous. Sequencing input: peripheral blood. The CDR3 reads CASNSPRGGGYTF. In DNA form, the CDR3 reads TGTGCCAGCAATTCCCCCCGGGGAGGTGGCTACACCTTC.